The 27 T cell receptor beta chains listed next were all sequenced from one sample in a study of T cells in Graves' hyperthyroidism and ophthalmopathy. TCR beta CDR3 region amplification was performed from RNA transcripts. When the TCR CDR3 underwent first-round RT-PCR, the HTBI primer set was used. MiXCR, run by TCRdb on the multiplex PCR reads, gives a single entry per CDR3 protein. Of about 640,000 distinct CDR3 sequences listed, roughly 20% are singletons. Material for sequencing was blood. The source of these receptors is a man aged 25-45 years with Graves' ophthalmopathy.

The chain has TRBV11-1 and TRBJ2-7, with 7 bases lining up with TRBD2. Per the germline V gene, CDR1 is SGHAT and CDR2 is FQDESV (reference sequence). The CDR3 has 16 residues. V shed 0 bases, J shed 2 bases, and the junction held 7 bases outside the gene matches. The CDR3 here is CASSLARGSMTYEQYF. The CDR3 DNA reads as TGTGCCAGCAGCTTAGCGCGGGGGTCTATGACCTACGAGCAGTACTTC.

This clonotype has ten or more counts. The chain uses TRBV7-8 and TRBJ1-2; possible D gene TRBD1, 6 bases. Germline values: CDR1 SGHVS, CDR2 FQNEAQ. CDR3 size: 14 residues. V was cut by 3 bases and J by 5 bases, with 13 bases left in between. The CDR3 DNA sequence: TGTGCCAGCAGCTTTCGGGAGGGGGAGTATGGCTACACCTTC. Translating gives CASSFREGEYGYTF.

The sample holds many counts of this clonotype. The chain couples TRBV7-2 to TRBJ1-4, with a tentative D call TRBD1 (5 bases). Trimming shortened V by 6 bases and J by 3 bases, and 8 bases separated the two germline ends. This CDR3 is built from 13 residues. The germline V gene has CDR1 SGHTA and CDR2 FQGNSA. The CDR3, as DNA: TGTGCCAGCAGGAGCAGGGCTAATGAAAAACTGTTTTTT. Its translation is CASRSRANEKLFF.

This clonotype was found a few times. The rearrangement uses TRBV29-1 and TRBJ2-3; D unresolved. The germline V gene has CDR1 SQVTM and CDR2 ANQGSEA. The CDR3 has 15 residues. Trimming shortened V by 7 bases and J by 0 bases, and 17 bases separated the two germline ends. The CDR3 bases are TGCAGCGCTGACCTCGCCTCGCCGAGCACAGATACGCAGTATTTT. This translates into CSADLASPSTDTQYF.

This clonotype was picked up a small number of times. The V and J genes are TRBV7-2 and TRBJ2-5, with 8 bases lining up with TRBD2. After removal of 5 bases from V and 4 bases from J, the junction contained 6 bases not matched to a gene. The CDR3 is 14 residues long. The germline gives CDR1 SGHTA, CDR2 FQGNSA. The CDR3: CASSLSGSAETQYF. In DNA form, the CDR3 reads TGTGCCAGCAGCCTCAGCGGGAGTGCAGAGACCCAGTACTTC.

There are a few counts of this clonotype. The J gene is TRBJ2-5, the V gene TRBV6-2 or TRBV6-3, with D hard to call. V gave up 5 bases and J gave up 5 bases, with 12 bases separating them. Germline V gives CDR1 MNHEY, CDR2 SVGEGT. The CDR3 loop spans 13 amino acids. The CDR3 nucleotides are TGTGCCAGCAGTAGAGCCGGGTATGAGACCCAGTACTTC. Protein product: CASSRAGYETQYF.

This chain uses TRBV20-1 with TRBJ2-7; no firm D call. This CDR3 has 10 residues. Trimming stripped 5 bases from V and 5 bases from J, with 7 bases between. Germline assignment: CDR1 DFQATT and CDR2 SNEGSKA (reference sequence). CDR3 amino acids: CSAAGHEQYF. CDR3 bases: TGCAGTGCTGCCGGGCACGAGCAGTACTTC.

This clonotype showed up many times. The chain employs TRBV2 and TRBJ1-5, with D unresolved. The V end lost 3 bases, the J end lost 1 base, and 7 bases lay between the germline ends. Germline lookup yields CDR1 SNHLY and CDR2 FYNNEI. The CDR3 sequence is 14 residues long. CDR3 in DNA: TGTGCCAGCAGTGATACGGGGAGCAATCAGCCCCAGCATTTT. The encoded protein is CASSDTGSNQPQHF.

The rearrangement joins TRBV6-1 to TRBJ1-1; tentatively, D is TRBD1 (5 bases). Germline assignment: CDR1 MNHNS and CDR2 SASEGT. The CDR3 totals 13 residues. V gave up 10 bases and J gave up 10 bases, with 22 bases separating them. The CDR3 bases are TGTGCCACGGGCCGGGGGGTAGCATCCGGAGCTTTCTTT. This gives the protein CATGRGVASGAFF.

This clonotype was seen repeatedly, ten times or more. The CDR3 protein is CSARDIGTTDTQYF. The CDR3 DNA is TGCAGTGCTAGAGATATAGGGACGACAGATACGCAGTATTTT. The gene calls are TRBV20-1 and TRBJ2-3; D assignment may be TRBD1 or TRBD2 (5 bases each). V was cut by 0 bases and J by 3 bases, with 10 bases left in between. The germline V gene encodes CDR1 DFQATT and CDR2 SNEGSKA (reference sequence). The CDR3 covers 14 residues.

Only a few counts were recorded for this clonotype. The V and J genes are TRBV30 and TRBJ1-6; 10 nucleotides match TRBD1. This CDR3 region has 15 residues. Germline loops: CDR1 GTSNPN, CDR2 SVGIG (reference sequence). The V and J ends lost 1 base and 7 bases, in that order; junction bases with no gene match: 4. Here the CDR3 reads CAWSEGQGRNSPLHF. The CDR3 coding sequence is TGTGCCTGGAGTGAGGGACAGGGGAGGAATTCACCCCTCCACTTT.

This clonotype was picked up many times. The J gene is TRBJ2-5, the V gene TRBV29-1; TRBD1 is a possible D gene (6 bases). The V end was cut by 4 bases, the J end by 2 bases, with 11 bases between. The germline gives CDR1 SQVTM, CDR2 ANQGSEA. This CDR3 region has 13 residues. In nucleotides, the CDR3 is TGCAGCGTTGGATGGCAGGGGCAAGAGACCCAGTACTTC. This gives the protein CSVGWQGQETQYF.

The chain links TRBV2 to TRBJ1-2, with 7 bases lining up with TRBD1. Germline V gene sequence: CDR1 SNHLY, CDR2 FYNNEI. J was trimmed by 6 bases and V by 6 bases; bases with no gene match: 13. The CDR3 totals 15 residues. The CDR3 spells CASRPTGTAMHGYTF. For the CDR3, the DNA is TGTGCCAGCAGGCCTACCGGGACAGCCATGCATGGCTACACCTTC.

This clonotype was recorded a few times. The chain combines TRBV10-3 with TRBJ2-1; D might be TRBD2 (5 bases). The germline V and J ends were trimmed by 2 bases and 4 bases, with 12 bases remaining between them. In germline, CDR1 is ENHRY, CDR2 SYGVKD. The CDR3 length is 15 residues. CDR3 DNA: TGTGCCATCAGTGAGGCGAGAGGGCGTTACAATGAGCAGTTCTTC. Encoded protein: CAISEARGRYNEQFF.

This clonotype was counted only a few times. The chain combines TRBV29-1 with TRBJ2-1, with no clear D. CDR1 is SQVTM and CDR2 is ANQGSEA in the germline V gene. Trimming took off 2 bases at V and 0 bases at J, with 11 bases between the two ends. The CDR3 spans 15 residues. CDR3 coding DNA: TGCAGCGTTGAATCTGAGTTCAGCTCCTACAATGAGCAGTTCTTC. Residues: CSVESEFSSYNEQFF.

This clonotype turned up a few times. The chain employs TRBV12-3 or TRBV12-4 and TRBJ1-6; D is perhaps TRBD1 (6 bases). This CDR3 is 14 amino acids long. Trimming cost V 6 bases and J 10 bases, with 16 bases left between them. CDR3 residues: CASSRQASGSPLHF. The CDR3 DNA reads TGTGCCAGCAGCCGACAGGCGTCGGGGTCACCCCTCCACTTT.

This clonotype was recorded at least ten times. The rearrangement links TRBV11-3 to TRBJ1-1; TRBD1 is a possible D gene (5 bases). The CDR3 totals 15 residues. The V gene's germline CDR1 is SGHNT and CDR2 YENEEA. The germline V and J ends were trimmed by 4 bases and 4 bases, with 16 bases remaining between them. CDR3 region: CASSSRGLLGTEAFF. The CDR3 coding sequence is TGTGCCAGCAGCTCGAGGGGACTTCTTGGCACTGAAGCTTTCTTT.

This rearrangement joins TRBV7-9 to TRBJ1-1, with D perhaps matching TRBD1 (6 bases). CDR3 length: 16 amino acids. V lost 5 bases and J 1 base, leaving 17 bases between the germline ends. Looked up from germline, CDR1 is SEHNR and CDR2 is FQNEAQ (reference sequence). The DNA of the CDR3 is TGTGCCAGCAGCCCGACTTGGACAGTTTCGAACACTGAAGCTTTCTTT. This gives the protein CASSPTWTVSNTEAFF.

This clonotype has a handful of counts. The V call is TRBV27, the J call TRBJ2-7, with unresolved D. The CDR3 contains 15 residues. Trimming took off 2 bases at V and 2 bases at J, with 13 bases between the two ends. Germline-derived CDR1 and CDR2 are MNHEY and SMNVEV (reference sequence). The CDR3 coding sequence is TGTGCCAGCAGTTTAATGGCTAGTGATGCCTACGAGCAGTACTTC. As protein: CASSLMASDAYEQYF.

The DNA for the CDR3 is TGTGCCATCAGTTGGGGAAGTACAGGTTCAGATACGCAGTATTTT. Translating gives CAISWGSTGSDTQYF. This rearrangement joins TRBV10-3 to TRBJ2-3; maybe TRBD1 (5 bases). CDR1 ENHRY and CDR2 SYGVKD come from the germline V gene. CDR3 length: 15 amino acids. Trimming took off 5 bases at V and 4 bases at J, with 16 bases between the two ends.

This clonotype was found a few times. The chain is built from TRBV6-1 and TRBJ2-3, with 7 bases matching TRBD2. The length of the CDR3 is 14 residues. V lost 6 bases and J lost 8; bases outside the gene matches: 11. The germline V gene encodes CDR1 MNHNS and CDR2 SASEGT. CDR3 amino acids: CASSLKRDLRTQYF. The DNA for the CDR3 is TGTGCCAGCAGCCTTAAGCGGGACCTCCGTACGCAGTATTTT.

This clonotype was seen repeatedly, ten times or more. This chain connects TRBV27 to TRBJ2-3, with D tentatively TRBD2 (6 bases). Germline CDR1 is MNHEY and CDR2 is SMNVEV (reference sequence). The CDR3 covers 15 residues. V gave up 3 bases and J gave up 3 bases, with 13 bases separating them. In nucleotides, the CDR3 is TGTGCCAGCAGTTTGGAGGGAGAGTGGACAGATACGCAGTATTTT. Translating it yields CASSLEGEWTDTQYF.

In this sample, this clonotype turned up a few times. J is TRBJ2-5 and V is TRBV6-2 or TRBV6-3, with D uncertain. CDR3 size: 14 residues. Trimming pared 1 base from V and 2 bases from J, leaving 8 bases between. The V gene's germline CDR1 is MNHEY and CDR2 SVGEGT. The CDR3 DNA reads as TGTGCCAGCAGTTACTACCGGTCACAAGAGACCCAGTACTTC. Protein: CASSYYRSQETQYF.

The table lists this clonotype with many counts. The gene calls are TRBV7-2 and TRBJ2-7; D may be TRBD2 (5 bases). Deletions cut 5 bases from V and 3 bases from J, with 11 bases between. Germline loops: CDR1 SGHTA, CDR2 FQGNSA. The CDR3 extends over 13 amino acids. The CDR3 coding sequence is TGTGCCAGCAGCCCCCGGGATCACTACGAGCAGTACTTC. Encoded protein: CASSPRDHYEQYF.

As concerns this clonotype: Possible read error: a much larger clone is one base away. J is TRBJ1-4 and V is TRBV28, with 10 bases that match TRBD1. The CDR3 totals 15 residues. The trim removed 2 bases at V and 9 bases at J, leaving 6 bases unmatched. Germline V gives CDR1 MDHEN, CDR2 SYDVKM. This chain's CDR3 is CASSLGTGDAKKLFF. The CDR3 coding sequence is TGTGCCAGCAGTTTAGGGACAGGGGATGCCAAAAAACTGTTTTTT.

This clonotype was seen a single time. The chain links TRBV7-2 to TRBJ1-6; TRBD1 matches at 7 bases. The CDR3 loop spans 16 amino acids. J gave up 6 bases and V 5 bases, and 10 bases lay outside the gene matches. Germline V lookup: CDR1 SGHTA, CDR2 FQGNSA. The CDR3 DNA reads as TGTGCCAGCAGCCCTACCCGGACAGGAATTAATTCACCCCTCCACTTT. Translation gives CASSPTRTGINSPLHF.

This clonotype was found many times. The chain's CDR3 is CASSGQANSLNEQFF. The DNA for the CDR3 is TGTGCCAGCAGCGGACAGGCGAACTCACTCAATGAGCAGTTCTTC. This chain links TRBV2 with TRBJ2-1, with 7 bases matching TRBD1. CDR3 size: 15 residues. Germline assignment: CDR1 SNHLY and CDR2 FYNNEI. V trimming: 6 bases; J trimming: 6 bases; junction bases outside the gene matches: 11.